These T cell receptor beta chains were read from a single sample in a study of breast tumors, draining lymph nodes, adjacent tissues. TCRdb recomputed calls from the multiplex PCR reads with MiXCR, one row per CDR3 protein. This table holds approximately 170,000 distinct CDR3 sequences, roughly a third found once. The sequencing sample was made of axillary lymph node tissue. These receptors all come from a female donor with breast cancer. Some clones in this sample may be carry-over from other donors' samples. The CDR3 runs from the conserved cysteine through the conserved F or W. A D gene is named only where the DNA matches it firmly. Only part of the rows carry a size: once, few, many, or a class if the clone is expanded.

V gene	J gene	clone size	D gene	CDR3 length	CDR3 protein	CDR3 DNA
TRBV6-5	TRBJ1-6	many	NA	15	CASSFGPSRNSPLHF	TGTGCCAGCAGCTTTGGGCCGTCCCGTAATTCACCCCTCCACTTT
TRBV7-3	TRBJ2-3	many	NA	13	CASSPYLTDTQYF	TGTGCCAGCAGCCCATACTTGACAGATACGCAGTATTTT
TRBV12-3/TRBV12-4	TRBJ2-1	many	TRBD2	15	CASRTGGAARDEQFF	TGTGCCAGCAGGACCGGGGGGGCCGCCAGGGATGAGCAGTTCTTC
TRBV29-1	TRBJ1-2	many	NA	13	CSVAEGENYGYTF	TGCAGCGTTGCAGAAGGGGAAAACTATGGCTACACCTTC
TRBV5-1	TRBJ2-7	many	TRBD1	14	CASSPRTGTYEQYF	TGCGCCAGCAGCCCTAGGACAGGGACCTACGAGCAGTACTTC
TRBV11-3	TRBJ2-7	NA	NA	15	CASSTRQVADLEQYF	TGTGCCAGCAGCACCCGACAGGTCGCGGACCTTGAGCAGTACTTC
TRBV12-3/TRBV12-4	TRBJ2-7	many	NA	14	CASSFPGLGRKQYF	TGTGCCAGCAGTTTCCCCGGCCTAGGACGAAAGCAGTACTTC
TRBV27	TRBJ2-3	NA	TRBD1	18	CASSLRAERQGPTDTQYF	TGTGCCAGCAGTTTAAGAGCTGAACGACAGGGCCCCACAGATACGCAGTATTTT
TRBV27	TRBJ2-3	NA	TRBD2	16	CASSLSSGEWLDTQYF	TGTGCCAGCAGTCTCTCTAGCGGGGAATGGTTAGATACGCAGTATTTT
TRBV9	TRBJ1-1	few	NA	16	CASSVNREGKNTEAFF	TGTGCCAGCAGCGTCAACAGGGAGGGTAAGAACACTGAAGCTTTCTTT
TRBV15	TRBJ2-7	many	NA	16	CATSSGGTGGGREQYF	TGTGCCACCAGCAGTGGGGGGACGGGAGGGGGCCGGGAGCAGTACTTC
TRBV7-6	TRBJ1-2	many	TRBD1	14	CAITPGGHNYGYTF	TGTGCCATCACCCCAGGGGGACATAACTATGGCTACACCTTC
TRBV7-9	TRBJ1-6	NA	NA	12	CAGGLEESPLHF	TGTGCCGGCGGCTTAGAGGAGTCACCCCTCCACTTT
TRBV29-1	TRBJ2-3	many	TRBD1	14	CSGRDSPHTDTQYF	TGCAGCGGCCGGGACAGCCCCCACACAGATACGCAGTATTTT
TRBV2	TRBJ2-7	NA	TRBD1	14	CASSQQGSINEQYF	TGTGCCAGCAGTCAACAGGGGTCCATTAACGAGCAGTACTTC
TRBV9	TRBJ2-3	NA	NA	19	CASSVGRSSRGRDPDTQYF	TGTGCCAGCAGCGTAGGGCGGTCCTCTCGGGGGAGAGACCCAGATACGCAGTATTTT
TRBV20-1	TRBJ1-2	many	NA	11	CSATFTNGYTF	TGCAGTGCCACCTTCACAAACGGCTACACCTTC
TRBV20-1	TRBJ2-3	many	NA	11	CSARAGDTQYF	TGCAGTGCTAGGGCGGGAGATACGCAGTATTTT
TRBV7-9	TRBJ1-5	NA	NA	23	CASSFYICSARAGDRVGNQPQHF	NA
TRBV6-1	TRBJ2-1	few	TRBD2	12	CASRGGRVEQFF	TGTGCCAGCCGGGGCGGGAGGGTCGAGCAGTTCTTC
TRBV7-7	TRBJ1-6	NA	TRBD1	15	CASSLRTGANSPLHF	TGTGCTAGCAGCTTACGGACAGGGGCTAATTCACCCCTCCACTTT
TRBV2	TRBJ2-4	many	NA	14	CASIPRTVKNIQYF	TGTGCCAGCATCCCCCGGACAGTGAAAAACATTCAGTACTTC
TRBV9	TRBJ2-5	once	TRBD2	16	CASSTGLAGGRETQYF	TGTGCCAGCAGCACCGGACTAGCGGGGGGTAGGGAGACCCAGTACTTC
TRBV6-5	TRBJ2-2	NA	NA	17	CASSYSGLTDNTGELFF	TGTGCCAGCAGTTACTCGGGTTTGACGGACAACACCGGGGAGCTGTTTTTT
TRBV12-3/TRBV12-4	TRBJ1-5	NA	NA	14	CASSNGGYQETQHF	TGTGCCAGCAGCAACGGGGGGTACCAAGAGACCCAGCATTTT
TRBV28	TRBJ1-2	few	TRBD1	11	CASSASGTESF	TGTGCCAGCAGTGCCTCCGGGACAGAATCCTTC
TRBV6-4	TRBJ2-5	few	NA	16	CASIGCLGSGDRTQYF	TGTGCCAGCATAGGATGTTTGGGGTCGGGGGATAGGACCCAGTACTTC
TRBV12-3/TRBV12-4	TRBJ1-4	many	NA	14	CASSFGGSGEKLFF	TGTGCCAGCAGTTTTGGGGGCTCGGGTGAAAAACTGTTTTTT
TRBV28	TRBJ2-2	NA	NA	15	CASSLGALGTGELFF	TGTGCCAGCAGTCTCGGGGCCCTGGGCACCGGGGAGCTGTTTTTT
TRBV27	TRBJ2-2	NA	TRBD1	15	CASSLWAGGTGELFF	TGTGCCAGCAGTTTATGGGCAGGGGGCACCGGGGAGCTGTTTTTT
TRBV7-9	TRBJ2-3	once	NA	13	CASSSSLADTQYF	TGTGCCAGCAGCTCCTCCCTCGCAGATACGCAGTATTTT
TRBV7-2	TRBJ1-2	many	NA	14	CASSTGPSTYGYTF	TGTGCCAGCAGCACAGGACCGTCGACCTATGGCTACACCTTC
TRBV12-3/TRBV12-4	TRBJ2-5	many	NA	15	CASSPRTATRETQYF	TGTGCCAGCAGTCCACGGACAGCGACGCGAGAGACCCAGTACTTC
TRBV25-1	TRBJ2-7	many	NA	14	CASSEWVGGYEQYF	TGTGCCAGCAGTGAATGGGTTGGGGGTTACGAGCAGTACTTC
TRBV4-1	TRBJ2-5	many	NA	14	CASSQDEGQETQYF	TGCGCCAGCAGCCAAGATGAGGGGCAAGAGACCCAGTACTTC
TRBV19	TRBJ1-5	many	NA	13	CASVGMSNQPQHF	TGTGCCAGTGTTGGCATGAGCAATCAGCCCCAGCATTTT
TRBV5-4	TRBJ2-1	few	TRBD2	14	CASNLPGLVSEQFF	TGTGCCAGCAACTTGCCCGGACTAGTAAGTGAGCAGTTCTTC
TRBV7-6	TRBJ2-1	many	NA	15	CASSLRSGVKDEQFF	TGTGCCAGCAGCTTAAGGAGCGGTGTCAAGGATGAGCAGTTCTTC
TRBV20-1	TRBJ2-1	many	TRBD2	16	CSASLAGAVSYNEQFF	TGCAGTGCTAGTTTAGCGGGAGCGGTATCCTACAATGAGCAGTTCTTC
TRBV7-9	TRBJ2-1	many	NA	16	CASSIPLGGSNNEQFF	TGTGCCAGCAGTATACCCCTGGGGGGCTCGAACAATGAGCAGTTCTTC
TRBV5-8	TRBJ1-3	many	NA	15	CASSPDAYSGNTIYF	TGTGCCAGCAGCCCGGACGCCTACTCTGGAAACACCATATATTTT
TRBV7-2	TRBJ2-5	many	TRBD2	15	CASSLVAGVGETQYF	TGTGCCAGCAGCTTAGTTGCGGGAGTGGGGGAGACCCAGTACTTC
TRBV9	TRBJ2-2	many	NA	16	CASSVAPGGNTGELFF	TGTGCCAGCAGCGTAGCCCCTGGGGGTAACACCGGGGAGCTGTTTTTT
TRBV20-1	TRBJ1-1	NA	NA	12	CSATYGVSEAFF	TGCAGTGCTACCTACGGGGTCTCTGAAGCTTTCTTT
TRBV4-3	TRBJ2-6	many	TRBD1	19	CASSQDPQGDPSGANVLTF	TGCGCCAGCAGCCAAGATCCCCAGGGGGACCCCTCTGGGGCCAACGTCCTGACTTTC